Listed below are T cell receptor beta chains from one sample, sequenced in a study of B cell selection in AIRE deficiency. Assay: immunoSEQ multiplex PCR; the TCRdb copy retains only in-frame clones and omits some. This sample has approximately 26,000 clones, with about 90% found just once. Material for sequencing was CD4+CD25+ Tregs sorted from PBMCs. The receptors originated from a human donor in good health. Both conserved end residues are part of each CDR3. A D gene is named only where the DNA matches it firmly. Clone size appears in some rows only: once, few, many, or a class for an expanded clone.

J	size	V	D	CDR3	DNA
TRBJ1-5	NA	TRBV5-1	NA	CASSPDAVRGNQPQHF	TGCGCCAGCAGCCCCGACGCGGTAAGGGGGAATCAGCCCCAGCATTTT
TRBJ2-7	NA	TRBV10-3	TRBD2	CAISENRPGTSGYEQYF	TGTGCCATCAGTGAGAACAGACCCGGGACTAGCGGCTACGAGCAGTACTTC
TRBJ2-7	NA	TRBV19	TRBD1	CASSPGQTPTFLYEQYF	TGTGCCAGTAGTCCGGGACAGACTCCTACCTTTTTGTACGAGCAGTACTTC
TRBJ1-1	NA	TRBV19	NA	CASSIDGSGEAFF	TGTGCCAGTAGTATCGACGGGAGTGGTGAAGCTTTCTTT
TRBJ2-4	once	TRBV7-3	TRBD2	CASSLGSRGSTKNIQYF	TGTGCCAGCAGCTTGGGATCTCGCGGGAGTACCAAAAACATTCAGTACTTC
TRBJ1-6	once	TRBV19	NA	CASSRGTGSASPLHF	TGTGCCAGTAGTCGAGGAACTGGGTCTGCTTCACCCCTCCACTTT
TRBJ2-5	once	TRBV30	TRBD1	CAWRLPIGRGQETQYF	TGTGCCTGGAGATTACCTATAGGCAGGGGGCAGGAGACCCAGTACTTC
TRBJ1-5	once	TRBV4-3	TRBD1	CASSHRRGWNQPQHF	TGCGCCAGCAGCCACCGCAGGGGGTGGAATCAGCCCCAGCATTTT
TRBJ1-1	few	TRBV30	NA	CAWSVSYLNTEAFF	TGTGCCTGGAGTGTCTCGTATTTGAACACTGAAGCTTTCTTT
TRBJ1-2	NA	TRBV6-6	NA	CASSDGPYGYTF	TGTGCCAGCAGTGACGGGCCGTACGGCTACACCTTC
TRBJ1-5	NA	TRBV7-6	NA	CASRDSGGRGQPQHF	TGTGCCAGCAGAGATAGTGGGGGAAGGGGACAGCCCCAGCATTTT
TRBJ2-5	once	TRBV18	NA	CASSPVTRPVWGEETQYF	TGTGCCAGCTCACCAGTCACCCGGCCGGTCTGGGGCGAAGAGACCCAGTACTTC
TRBJ1-1	NA	TRBV6-5	TRBD1	CASSRQGAEAFF	TGTGCCAGCAGTCGACAGGGGGCTGAAGCTTTCTTT
TRBJ2-1	NA	TRBV28	TRBD2	CASSPTHAGGSYPNEQFF	TGTGCCAGCAGTCCCACACACGCGGGGGGGTCTTACCCCAATGAGCAGTTCTTC
TRBJ2-3	NA	TRBV5-4	NA	CASSVWRGGTDTQYF	TGTGCCAGCAGCGTTTGGAGGGGAGGCACAGATACGCAGTATTTT
TRBJ1-6	NA	TRBV9	NA	CASGSRASNSPLHF	TGTGCCAGCGGTTCTAGGGCCTCCAATTCACCCCTCCACTTT
TRBJ1-1	NA	TRBV30	NA	CSGSLNTEAFF	TGTTCCGGATCCCTGAACACTGAAGCTTTCTTT
TRBJ1-1	NA	TRBV5-1	TRBD1	CASSAWDRGPPNTEAFF	TGCGCCAGCAGCGCCTGGGACAGGGGGCCCCCAAACACTGAAGCTTTCTTT
TRBJ2-5	NA	TRBV9	NA	CASSWRGGETQYF	TGTGCCAGCAGTTGGCGAGGTGGGGAGACCCAGTACTTC
TRBJ2-5	NA	TRBV5-1	TRBD2	CASSLGLAGARGETQYF	TGCGCCAGCAGCTTGGGCCTAGCGGGGGCCCGGGGAGAGACCCAGTACTTC